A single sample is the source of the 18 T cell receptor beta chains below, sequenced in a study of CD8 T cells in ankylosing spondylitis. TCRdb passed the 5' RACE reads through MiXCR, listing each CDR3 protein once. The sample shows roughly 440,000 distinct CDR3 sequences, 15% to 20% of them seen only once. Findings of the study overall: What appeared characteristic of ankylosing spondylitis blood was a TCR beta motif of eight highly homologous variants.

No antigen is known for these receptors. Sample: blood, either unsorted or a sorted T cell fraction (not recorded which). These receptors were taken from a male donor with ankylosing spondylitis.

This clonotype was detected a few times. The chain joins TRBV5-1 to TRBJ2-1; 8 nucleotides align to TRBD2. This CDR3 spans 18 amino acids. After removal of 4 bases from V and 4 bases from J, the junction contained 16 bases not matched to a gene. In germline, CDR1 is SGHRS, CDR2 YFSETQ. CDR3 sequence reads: CASSHRTTSGCCYNEQFF. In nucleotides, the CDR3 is TGCGCCAGCAGCCACAGAACCACTAGCGGTTGTTGTTACAATGAGCAGTTCTTC.

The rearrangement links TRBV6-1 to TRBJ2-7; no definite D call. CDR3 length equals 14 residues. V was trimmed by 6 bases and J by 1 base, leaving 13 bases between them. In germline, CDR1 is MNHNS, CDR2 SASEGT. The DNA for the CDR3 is TGTGCCAGCAGCACCAGGACGGATTCCTACGAGCAGTACTTC. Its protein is CASSTRTDSYEQYF.

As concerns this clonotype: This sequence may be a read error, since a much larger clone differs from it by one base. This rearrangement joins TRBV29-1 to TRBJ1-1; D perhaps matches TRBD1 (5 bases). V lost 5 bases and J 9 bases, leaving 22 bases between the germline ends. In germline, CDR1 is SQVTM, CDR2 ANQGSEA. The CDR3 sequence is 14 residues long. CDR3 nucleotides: TGCAGCGTTCCTTTCGGGACCCCATGTACTCAAGCTTTCTTT. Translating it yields CSVPFGTPCTQAFF.

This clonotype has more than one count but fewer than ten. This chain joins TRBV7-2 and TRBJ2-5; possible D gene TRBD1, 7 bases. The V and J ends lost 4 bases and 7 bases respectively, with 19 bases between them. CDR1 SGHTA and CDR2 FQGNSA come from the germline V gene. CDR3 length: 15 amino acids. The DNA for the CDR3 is TGTGCCAGCAGCTCCAGGGGGGTCCCGGGGAGGACCCAGTACTTC. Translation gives CASSSRGVPGRTQYF.

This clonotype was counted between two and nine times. CDR3 region: CASSYSGLGGTGELFF. The CDR3 nucleotides read TGTGCCAGCAGTTACTCGGGGTTAGGGGGGACCGGGGAGCTGTTTTTT. The V and J genes are TRBV6-5 and TRBJ2-2; D might be TRBD1 or TRBD2, each matching 6 bases. The germline gives CDR1 MNHEY, CDR2 SVGAGI. The V end lost 0 bases, the J end lost 5 bases, and 13 bases lay between the germline ends. This CDR3 is 16 amino acids long.

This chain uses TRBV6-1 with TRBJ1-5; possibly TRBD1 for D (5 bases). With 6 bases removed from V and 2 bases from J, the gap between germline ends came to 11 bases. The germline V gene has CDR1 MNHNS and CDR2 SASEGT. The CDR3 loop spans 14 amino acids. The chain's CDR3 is CASSTQVGNQPQHF. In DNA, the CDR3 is TGTGCCAGCAGCACACAGGTTGGCAATCAGCCCCAGCATTTT.

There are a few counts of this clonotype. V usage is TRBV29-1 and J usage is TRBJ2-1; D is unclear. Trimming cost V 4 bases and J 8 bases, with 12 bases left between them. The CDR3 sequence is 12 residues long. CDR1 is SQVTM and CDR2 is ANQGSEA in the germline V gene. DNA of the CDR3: TGCAGCGTTGGCGGCAGACGGGATGAGCAGTTCTTC. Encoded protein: CSVGGRRDEQFF.

This CDR3 is CASRGRAVAGELFF. The CDR3 DNA follows: TGTGCCTCACGGGGCAGGGCGGTGGCCGGGGAGCTGTTTTTT. The chain combines TRBV27 with TRBJ2-2; either TRBD1 or TRBD2 may supply D (5 bases each). This CDR3 has 14 residues. V was trimmed by 11 bases and J by 6 bases, leaving 19 bases between them. The germline CDR1 and CDR2 sequences are MNHEY and SMNVEV (reference sequence).

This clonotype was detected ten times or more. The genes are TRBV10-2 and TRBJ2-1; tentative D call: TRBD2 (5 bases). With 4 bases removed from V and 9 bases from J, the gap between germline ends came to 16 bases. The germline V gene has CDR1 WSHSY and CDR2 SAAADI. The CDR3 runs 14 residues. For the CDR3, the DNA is TGCGCCAGCAGTGCCCAGGCGGGTATAGGTGAGCAGTTCTTC. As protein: CASSAQAGIGEQFF.

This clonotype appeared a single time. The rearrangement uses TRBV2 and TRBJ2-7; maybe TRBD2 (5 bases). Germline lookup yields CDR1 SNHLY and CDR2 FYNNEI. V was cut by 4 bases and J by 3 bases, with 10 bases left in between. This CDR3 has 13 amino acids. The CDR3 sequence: CASSGNGVYEQYF. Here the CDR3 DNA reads TGTGCCAGCAGTGGTAACGGGGTCTACGAGCAGTACTTC.

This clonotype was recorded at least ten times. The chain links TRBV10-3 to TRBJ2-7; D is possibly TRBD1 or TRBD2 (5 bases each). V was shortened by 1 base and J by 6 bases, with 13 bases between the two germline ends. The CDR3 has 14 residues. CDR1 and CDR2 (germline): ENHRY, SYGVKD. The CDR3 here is CAISEFRDPLEQYF. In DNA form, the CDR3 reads TGTGCCATCAGTGAGTTCCGGGACCCCCTCGAGCAGTACTTC.

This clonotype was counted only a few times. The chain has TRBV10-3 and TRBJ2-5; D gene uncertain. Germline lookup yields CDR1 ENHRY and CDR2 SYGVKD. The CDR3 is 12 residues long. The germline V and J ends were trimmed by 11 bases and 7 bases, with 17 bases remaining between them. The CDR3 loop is CAPPEGPGTQYF. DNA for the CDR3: TGTGCCCCCCCCGAAGGGCCCGGGACCCAGTACTTC.

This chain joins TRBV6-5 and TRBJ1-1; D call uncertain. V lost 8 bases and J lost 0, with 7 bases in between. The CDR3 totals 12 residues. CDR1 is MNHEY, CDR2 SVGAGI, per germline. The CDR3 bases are TGTGCCAGCCACAGCTTGAACACTGAAGCTTTCTTT. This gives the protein CASHSLNTEAFF.

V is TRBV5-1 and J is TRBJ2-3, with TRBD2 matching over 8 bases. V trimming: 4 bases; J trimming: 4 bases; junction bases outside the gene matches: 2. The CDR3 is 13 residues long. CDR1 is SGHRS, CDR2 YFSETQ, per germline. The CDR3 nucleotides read TGCGCCAGCAGCGCAGCGGGGGCAGATACGCAGTATTTT. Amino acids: CASSAAGADTQYF.

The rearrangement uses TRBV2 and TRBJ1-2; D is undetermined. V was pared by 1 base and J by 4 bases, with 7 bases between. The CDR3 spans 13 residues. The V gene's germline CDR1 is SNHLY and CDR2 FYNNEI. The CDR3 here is CASSEGPGYGYTF. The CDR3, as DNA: TGTGCCAGCAGTGAAGGGCCCGGCTATGGCTACACCTTC.

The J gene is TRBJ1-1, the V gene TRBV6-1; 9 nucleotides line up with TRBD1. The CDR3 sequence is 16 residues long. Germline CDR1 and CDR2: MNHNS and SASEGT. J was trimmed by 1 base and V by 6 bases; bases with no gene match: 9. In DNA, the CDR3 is TGTGCCAGCAGACCCGGGACAGGGTGGGGGAACACTGAAGCTTTCTTT. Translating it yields CASRPGTGWGNTEAFF.

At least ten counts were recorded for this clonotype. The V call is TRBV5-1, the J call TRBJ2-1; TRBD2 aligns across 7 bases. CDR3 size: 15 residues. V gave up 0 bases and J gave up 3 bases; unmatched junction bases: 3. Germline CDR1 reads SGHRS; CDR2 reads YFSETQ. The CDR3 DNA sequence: TGCGCCAGCAGCTTGGAAGGGACTAACTACAATGAGCAGTTCTTC. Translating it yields CASSLEGTNYNEQFF.

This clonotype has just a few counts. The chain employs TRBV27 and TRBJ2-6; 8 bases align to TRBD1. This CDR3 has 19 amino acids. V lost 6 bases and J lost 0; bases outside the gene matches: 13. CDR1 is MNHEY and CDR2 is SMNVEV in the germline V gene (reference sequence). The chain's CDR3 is CASSRDRQLRSSGANVLTF. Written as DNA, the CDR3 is TGTGCCAGCAGCCGGGACAGGCAACTCAGAAGCTCTGGGGCCAACGTCCTGACTTTC.